This TCR beta chain was profiled in a study of blood T cell repertoires in COVID-19. The CDR3 totals 14 residues. V gave up 8 bases and J gave up 3 bases; unmatched junction bases: 4. Germline V gene lookup returns CDR1 SNHLY and CDR2 FYNNEI. Repertoires were generated with immunoSEQ multiplex PCR, while TCRdb's copy carries only in-frame clones and drops some. Counted here are some 430,000 clones, 90% occurring once; the ten biggest clones make up approximately 0.65%. Researchers sorted participants into cohorts using their self-reported clinical history. The recovered donors of Cohort 3 showed two negative PCRs, clearance, or symptom resolution.

Material for sequencing was PBMCs or T cells enriched from blood (not recorded which). The chain couples TRBV2 to TRBJ2-7; 13 bases fit TRBD2. This clonotype was obtained from a man between 18 and 35 years old who had recovered from COVID-19. CDR3 amino acids: CASGGTSGNYEQYF. The CDR3 DNA reads TGTGCCAGCGGTGGGACTAGCGGGAACTACGAGCAGTACTTC.